The 4 T cell receptor beta chains given below trace back to one sample, sequenced in a study of cytomegalovirus exposure and HLA in healthy donors. The PCR had 60 Vbeta and 13 Jbeta primers. The protocol was immunoSEQ multiplex PCR, while the TCRdb copy is restricted to in-frame clones and leaves out a portion. The sample has about 94,000 clones; over 50% are singletons. The specimen was PBMCs. The source of these receptors is a man aged 25-45 years in good health and CMV-seronegative.

This chain connects TRBV7-2 to TRBJ2-7; the match to TRBD2 covers 7 bases. Trimming removed 2 bases from V and 1 base from J; junction bases left unmatched: 11. Germline-derived CDR1 and CDR2 are SGHTA and FQGNSA. The CDR3 runs 17 residues. DNA for the CDR3: TGTGCCAGCAGCTTACTCTGGGCTAGCGGAAGATCCTACGAGCAGTACTTC. Amino acids: CASSLLWASGRSYEQYF.

This clone occurred once. The chain employs TRBV5-4 and TRBJ2-5, with a tentative D call TRBD1 (6 bases). In germline, CDR1 is SGHNT, CDR2 YYREEE (reference sequence). The ends were cut back, 2 bases at V and 2 bases at J, with 7 bases in the middle. CDR3 length equals 13 residues. The CDR3 reads CASSFGQQETQYF. The CDR3 DNA reads as TGTGCCAGCAGCTTCGGACAGCAAGAGACCCAGTACTTC.

This chain connects TRBV7-2 to TRBJ2-7, with D maybe TRBD2 (7 bases). The V and J ends lost 5 bases and 6 bases respectively, with 17 bases between them. The CDR3 totals 14 residues. Germline V CDR1 and CDR2: SGHTA, FQGNSA. The CDR3 DNA sequence: TGTGCCAGCAGCCCGGGGGGCGGGGAGGTCGAGCAGTACTTC. As protein: CASSPGGGEVEQYF.

The chain employs TRBV4-1 and TRBJ1-5, with 9 bases that match TRBD1. Germline V lookup: CDR1 MGHRA, CDR2 YSYEKL. CDR3 length: 16 amino acids. V trimming: 2 bases; J trimming: 9 bases; junction bases outside the gene matches: 11. CDR3 protein: CASSQNARTGEPPQHF. As DNA, the CDR3 is TGCGCCAGCAGCCAAAACGCGCGGACAGGGGAACCGCCCCAGCATTTT.